What follows are 21 T cell receptor beta chains derived from one specimen sequenced in a study of blood T cell repertoires in COVID-19. Sequencing used immunoSEQ multiplex PCR; TCRdb keeps in-frame clones, though not all of them. The sample lists about 240,000 clones, around 89% occurring once. Sequencing input: PBMCs or T cells enriched from blood (not recorded which). These receptors were taken from a woman in her 30s who had recovered from COVID-19.

V and J are TRBV5-1 and TRBJ1-1; the D gene is possibly TRBD1 (5 bases). V lost 3 bases and J 0 bases, leaving 9 bases between the germline ends. The CDR3 covers 14 residues. Germline values: CDR1 SGHRS, CDR2 YFSETQ. DNA of the CDR3: TGCGCCAGCAGCTGGCGGGGCTTGAACACTGAAGCTTTCTTT. It specifies CASSWRGLNTEAFF.

This chain links TRBV7-9 with TRBJ2-3; 7 bases match TRBD2. CDR1 and CDR2 (germline): SEHNR, FQNEAQ (reference sequence). This CDR3 contains 16 residues. J lost 2 bases, V lost 2 bases, and 7 bases had no gene match. CDR3 in amino acids: CASSLSRSGNTDTQYF. DNA of the CDR3: TGTGCCAGCAGCTTATCACGGAGCGGGAACACAGATACGCAGTATTTT.

V usage is TRBV29-1 and J usage is TRBJ1-2; no clear D gene. The germline CDR1 and CDR2 sequences are SQVTM and ANQGSEA. This CDR3 has 14 residues. V lost 0 bases and J lost 6, with 14 bases in between. CDR3 in amino acids: CSVEEGEGAHGYTF. The CDR3, as DNA: TGCAGCGTTGAAGAGGGAGAGGGAGCCCATGGCTACACCTTC.

The V call is TRBV19, the J call TRBJ1-5, with D maybe TRBD1 (5 bases). V dropped 6 bases and J dropped 3 bases, with 6 bases sitting between them. The CDR3 is 12 residues long. Per germline, CDR1 LNHDA and CDR2 SQIVND (reference sequence). The CDR3 DNA sequence: TGTGCCAGTAGACAGGACAATCAGCCCCAGCATTTT. Translating it yields CASRQDNQPQHF.

The V call is TRBV3-1 (or the pseudogene TRBV3-2), the J call TRBJ1-3; D unclear. Trimming pared 3 bases from V and 5 bases from J, leaving 17 bases between. The CDR3 extends over 16 amino acids. The germline V gene encodes CDR1 LGHDT and CDR2 YNNKEL (reference sequence). This chain's CDR3 is CASSHTCLHARNTIYF. The CDR3 bases are TGTGCCAGCAGCCACACATGTTTACACGCACGAAACACCATATATTTT.

The rearrangement uses TRBV7-9 and TRBJ2-1, with 10 bases that match TRBD2. The V segment lost 5 bases and the J segment 2 bases; nucleotides outside the gene matches: 3. The CDR3 runs 15 residues. The germline V gene has CDR1 SEHNR and CDR2 FQNEAQ (reference sequence). The CDR3 region is CASSDSGRAYNEQFF. The CDR3 bases are TGTGCCAGCAGCGACAGCGGGAGGGCCTACAATGAGCAGTTCTTC.

The chain couples TRBV19 to TRBJ1-1, with TRBD1 identical over 9 bases. Germline values: CDR1 LNHDA, CDR2 SQIVND (reference sequence). The CDR3 spans 17 residues. V lost 5 bases, J lost 0 bases, and 10 bases stayed unmatched. CDR3 protein: CASSPGTGLYLNTEAFF. CDR3 DNA sequence: TGTGCCAGTAGTCCAGGGACAGGGCTATACTTGAACACTGAAGCTTTCTTT.

The chain links TRBV18 to TRBJ2-1; 8 bases align to TRBD2. The germline gives CDR1 KGHSH, CDR2 LQKENI. This CDR3 has 13 residues. The V and J ends lost 4 bases and 8 bases, in that order; junction bases with no gene match: 4. The CDR3 spells CASSLAGPDEQFF. CDR3 coding DNA: TGTGCCAGCTCACTAGCGGGACCAGATGAGCAGTTCTTC.

This clone was recorded a few times. Its ends do not fully match the called genes, so a read error is possible. The J gene is TRBJ1-5, the V gene TRBV2; the D gene is possibly TRBD1 (6 bases). CDR3 size: 15 residues. The germline gives CDR1 SNHLY, CDR2 FYNNEI. The chain's CDR3 is CASSDRRGGNQPQHF. In DNA, the CDR3 is TGTGCCAGCAGCGATCGGAGGGGGGGCAACCAGCCCCAGCATTTT.

V and J are TRBV9 and TRBJ1-6, with D perhaps matching TRBD1 (5 bases). CDR3 length equals 15 residues. The V end lost 4 bases, the J end lost 1 base, and 9 bases lay between the germline ends. CDR1 SGDLS and CDR2 YYNGEE come from the germline V gene. This chain's CDR3 is CASSQEGSYNSPLHF. For the CDR3, the DNA is TGTGCCAGCAGCCAGGAGGGGTCCTATAATTCACCCCTCCACTTT. The full variable domain, its missing parts supplied by reference TRBV9 and TRBJ1-6, is DSGVTQTPKHLITATGQRVTLRCSPRSGDLSVYWYQQSLDQGLQFLIQYYNGEERAKGNILERFSAQQFPDLHSELNLSSLELGDSALYFCASSQEGSYNSPLHFGNGTRLTVT.

The chain carries TRBV6-5 and TRBJ2-1, with 12 bases matching TRBD1. The CDR3 runs 14 residues. V dropped 6 bases and J dropped 10; count of bases not matched to a gene: 7. Germline-derived CDR1 and CDR2 are MNHEY and SVGAGI. The CDR3 region is CASRQGTGGNEQFF. For the CDR3, the DNA is TGTGCCAGCAGGCAGGGGACAGGGGGCAACGAGCAGTTCTTC.

The sample holds a few counts of this clone. The chain uses TRBV7-6 and TRBJ1-3, with D hard to call. Per the germline V gene, CDR1 is SGHVS and CDR2 is FNYEAQ. V lost 9 bases and J 0 bases, leaving 9 bases between the germline ends. The CDR3 runs to 13 residues. The CDR3 loop is CASARLSGNTIYF. The CDR3 region has the DNA TGTGCCAGTGCCAGGCTCTCTGGAAACACCATATATTTT.

V gene TRBV28 combines with J gene TRBJ2-1, with TRBD1 matching 8 bases. The CDR3 consists of 14 residues. V gave up 6 bases and J gave up 7 bases; unmatched junction bases: 8. Germline lookup yields CDR1 MDHEN and CDR2 SYDVKM. The CDR3 sequence: CASRPGQEGNEQFF. The CDR3 DNA reads TGTGCCAGCAGACCGGGACAGGAGGGGAATGAGCAGTTCTTC.

The chain combines TRBV19 with TRBJ1-5; 10 nucleotides agree with TRBD1. CDR3 size: 15 residues. CDR1 is LNHDA and CDR2 is SQIVND in the germline V gene (reference sequence). V lost 3 bases and J lost 5; bases outside the gene matches: 4. The CDR3 loop reads CASSIGTGDDQPQHF. CDR3 nucleotides: TGTGCCAGTAGTATTGGGACAGGGGATGATCAGCCCCAGCATTTT.

The chain uses TRBV15 and TRBJ2-7; TRBD2 aligns across 10 bases. Germline V CDR1 and CDR2: LNHNV, YYDKDF (reference sequence). The CDR3 is 16 amino acids. The trim removed 0 bases at V and 6 bases at J, leaving 8 bases unmatched. The CDR3 DNA reads as TGTGCCACCAGCAGAGAAGCGGGAGGGCCCGGGTCCGAGCAGTACTTC. It specifies CATSREAGGPGSEQYF.

This clone was counted only a few times. The genes are TRBV19 and TRBJ1-2; D unresolved. CDR1 and CDR2 from the germline V gene are LNHDA and SQIVND (reference sequence). The CDR3 consists of 13 residues. V lost 2 bases, J lost 4 bases, and 8 bases lay in between. CDR3 DNA sequence: TGTGCCAGTAGTATATTCCAGGCCTATGGCTACACCTTC. Amino acids: CASSIFQAYGYTF.

This clone is a singleton in its sample. The V and J genes are TRBV19 and TRBJ2-7, with D tentatively TRBD1 (5 bases). V was clipped by 2 bases and J by 4 bases, with 18 bases between them. CDR1 and CDR2 from the germline V gene are LNHDA and SQIVND (reference sequence). There are 16 residues in the CDR3. The CDR3 spells CASSILGHNAEYEQYF. The CDR3 DNA sequence: TGTGCCAGTAGTATATTGGGGCACAACGCAGAGTACGAGCAGTACTTC.

This clone was observed a few times. The rearrangement links TRBV19 to TRBJ2-1, with 12 bases identical to TRBD2. Germline V gene data show CDR1 as LNHDA and CDR2 as SQIVND (reference sequence). The CDR3 extends over 17 amino acids. V lost 4 bases to trimming and J lost 3 bases; unmatched junction nucleotides: 7. CDR3 in DNA: TGTGCCAGTAGTACCCAAACTAGCGGGAGGCGCTACAATGAGCAGTTCTTC. As protein: CASSTQTSGRRYNEQFF.

The chain combines TRBV19 with TRBJ2-7; 9 bases agree with TRBD1. With V trimmed by 2 bases and J by 2 bases, 4 bases remained unmatched. CDR3 length: 15 residues. The germline V gene encodes CDR1 LNHDA and CDR2 SQIVND (reference sequence). CDR3 in amino acids: CASSIPGQGTYEQYF. CDR3 in DNA: TGTGCCAGTAGTATACCGGGACAGGGAACCTACGAGCAGTACTTC.

This chain links TRBV7-9 with TRBJ2-4; TRBD1 might be the D (5 bases). The CDR3 is 14 amino acids. The germline gives CDR1 SEHNR, CDR2 FQNEAQ (reference sequence). Between the trimmed V and J ends, which lost 1 base and 7 bases, there was a span of 11 bases. CDR3 bases: TGTGCCAGCAGCTTAGTAACCAGGGATAACATTCAGTACTTC. This translates into CASSLVTRDNIQYF. Full variable domain (rest looked up from reference TRBV7-9 and TRBJ2-4): DTGVSQNPRHKITKRGQNVTFRCDPISEHNRLYWYRQTLGQGPEFLTYFQNEAQLEKSRLLSDRFSAERPKGSFSTLEIQRTEQGDSAMYLCASSLVTRDNIQYFGAGTRLSVL.

The chain combines TRBV6-5 with TRBJ1-2; D gene uncertain. CDR3 length equals 13 residues. Germline CDR1 and CDR2: MNHEY and SVGAGI. Trimming stripped 9 bases from V and 4 bases from J, with 15 bases between. The CDR3 DNA reads TGTGCCAGTATTGCGGAGAACCTCTATGGCTACACCTTC. This translates into CASIAENLYGYTF.